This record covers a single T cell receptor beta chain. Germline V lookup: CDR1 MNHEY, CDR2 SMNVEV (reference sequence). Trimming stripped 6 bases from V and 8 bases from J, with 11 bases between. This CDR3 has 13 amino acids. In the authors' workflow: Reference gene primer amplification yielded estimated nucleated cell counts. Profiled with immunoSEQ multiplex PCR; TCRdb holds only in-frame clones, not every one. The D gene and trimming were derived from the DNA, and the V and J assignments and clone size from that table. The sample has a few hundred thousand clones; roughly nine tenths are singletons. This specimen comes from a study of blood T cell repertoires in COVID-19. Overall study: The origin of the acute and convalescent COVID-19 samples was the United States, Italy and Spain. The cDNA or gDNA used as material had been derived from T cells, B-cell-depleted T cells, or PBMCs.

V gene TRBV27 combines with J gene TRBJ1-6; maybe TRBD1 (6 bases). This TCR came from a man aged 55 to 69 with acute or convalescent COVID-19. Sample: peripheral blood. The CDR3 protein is CASRDSGDSPLHF. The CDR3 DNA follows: TGTGCCAGCAGGGACAGCGGGGATTCACCCCTCCACTTT.